The 10 T cell receptor beta chains reported below all come from one sample, sequenced in a study of T cell clonality in common variable immunodeficiency. Here immunoSEQ multiplex PCR was the method, and the copy in TCRdb shows in-frame clones only, minus some. The sample shows over 40,000 clones, no singletons; the ten largest hold about 6%. Material: peripheral blood mononuclear cells. Receptors originate from a person aged 18 to 70 in good health.

Regarding this clone: The read gets to within 3 residues of the CDR3 end, and the germline J gene fills in the rest. The chain recombines TRBV5-8 with TRBJ2-1; possibly TRBD2 for D (5 bases). The CDR3 is made up of 13 amino acids. CDR1 SGHTS and CDR2 YDEGEE come from the germline V gene. Trimming pared 6 bases from V and 3 bases from J, leaving 10 bases between. The covered CDR3 bases are TGTGCCAGCACCTTACGGGGCTACAATGAG. Translation gives CASTLRGYNE. The complete CDR3 reads CASTLRGYNEQFF. The variable domain in full, with the rest retrieved from reference TRBV5-8 and TRBJ2-1, is EAGVTQSPTHLIKTRGQQATLRCSPISGHTSVYWYQQALGLGLQFLLWYDEGEERNRGNFPPRFSGRQFPNYSSELNVNALELEDSALYLCASTLRGYNEQFFGPGTRLTVL.

This clone was counted at least ten times. The read finishes 3 residues shy of the CDR3 end, and the germline J gene is used to complete it. The chain is built from TRBV6-1 and TRBJ2-7; 13 nucleotides align to TRBD2. The CDR3 runs to 17 residues. Unmatched junction bases numbered 3, after V lost 1 base and J lost 0 bases. Germline V CDR1 and CDR2: MNHNS, SASEGT. The covered CDR3 bases are TGTGCCAGCAGTGAAGGGACTAGCGGGGGCCTCTCCTACGAG. Protein: CASSEGTSGGLSYE. The full CDR3 reads CASSEGTSGGLSYEQYF.

This clone came up many times. The missing CDR3 end, 3 residues past where the read stops, is filled in from the germline J gene. The chain has TRBV19 and TRBJ1-4, with D possibly being TRBD1 (6 bases). Trimming removed 7 bases at V and 8 bases at J, with 17 bases between. CDR1 and CDR2 (germline): LNHDA, SQIVND (reference sequence). The CDR3 has 14 amino acids. CDR3 DNA (partial): TGTGCCAGTACGGGGGGCGCGTTAGGCGAAAAA. It specifies CASTGGALGEK. The complete CDR3 reads CASTGGALGEKLFF.

This clone showed up many times. The read ends 3 residues early relative to the CDR3; the germline J gene fills the gap. This rearrangement joins TRBV19 to TRBJ1-2, with a tentative D call TRBD1 (6 bases). Per germline, CDR1 LNHDA and CDR2 SQIVND (reference sequence). The CDR3 runs to 18 residues. CDR3 protein: CASSIEAGRGAKTGGYTF. The DNA read from the CDR3 is TGTGCCAGTAGTATTGAGGCTGGCAGGGGAGCAAAAACGGGAGGC.

This clone showed up many times. CDR3 loop: CASSLGTGSGYTF. The sequenced part of the CDR3 DNA is TGTGCCAGCAGCTTAGGGACAGGGAGTGGC. This chain connects TRBV7-2 to TRBJ1-2; 8 nucleotides match TRBD1. The CDR3 extends 3 residues past the end of the read, so its final part is completed from the germline J gene. Germline assignment: CDR1 SGHTA and CDR2 FQGNSA. The CDR3 is made up of 13 amino acids. Trimming removed 1 base from V and 7 bases from J; junction bases left unmatched: 2.

This clone appeared many times. The read ends 3 residues early relative to the CDR3; the germline J gene fills the gap. This chain links TRBV7-2 with TRBJ1-2, with unresolved D. CDR1 is SGHTA and CDR2 is FQGNSA in the germline V gene. The CDR3 has 15 amino acids. CDR3 DNA, as far as it was read: TGTGCCAGCAGATCTAATCTTCGACTCTTCGGGGGC. Its protein product is CASRSNLRLFGG. The entire CDR3 protein is CASRSNLRLFGGYTF.

This clone has more than one count but fewer than ten. With the read ending 3 residues before the CDR3 end, the germline J gene is used to fill in that end. The chain joins TRBV6-1 to TRBJ1-5; TRBD1 aligns across 11 bases. With 4 bases clipped from V and 5 bases from J, the junction kept 1 base outside the gene matches. The V gene's germline CDR1 is MNHNS and CDR2 SASEGT. The CDR3 runs 14 residues. CDR3 bases read: TGTGCCAGCAGTGGGACAGGGGGCTATCAGCCC. Encoded protein: CASSGTGGYQP. The complete CDR3 sequence is CASSGTGGYQPQHF.

This clone has only a few counts. The read halts 3 residues ahead of the CDR3 end, with the missing end drawn from the germline J gene. This chain joins TRBV18 and TRBJ2-2, with a possible D match to TRBD1 (6 bases). Germline V lookup: CDR1 KGHSH, CDR2 LQKENI. This CDR3 region has 17 residues. The sequenced part of the CDR3 DNA is TGTGCCAGCTCGCGCACAGGGAAGAGCTCCTATAATTCACCG. Translation: CASSRTGKSSYNSP. The CDR3, in full, reads CASSRTGKSSYNSPLFF.

A few counts support this clone. The CDR3 end lies 3 residues beyond the end of the read and is filled in from the germline J gene. The chain recombines TRBV6-1 with TRBJ2-5; 11 nucleotides align to TRBD2. The CDR3 runs 15 residues. J gave up 6 bases and V 2 bases, and 5 bases lay outside the gene matches. The germline V gene has CDR1 MNHNS and CDR2 SASEGT. The part of the CDR3 DNA that was read is TGTGCCAGCAGTGAACTAGCGGGGGGCCCCCAGACC. Its protein product is CASSELAGGPQT. The whole CDR3 protein reads CASSELAGGPQTQYF.

In its sample, this clone is medium-sized. Read data end 3 residues before the CDR3 end; the end is taken from the germline J gene. The chain links TRBV15 to TRBJ2-5; D is perhaps TRBD2 (6 bases). CDR3 length: 13 amino acids. Germline lookup yields CDR1 LNHNV and CDR2 YYDKDF (reference sequence). Trimming took 3 bases from V and 5 from J, leaving 10 bases between them. CDR3: CATSSYGGETQYF. Partial CDR3 DNA: TGTGCCACCAGCAGTTACGGGGGTGAGACC.